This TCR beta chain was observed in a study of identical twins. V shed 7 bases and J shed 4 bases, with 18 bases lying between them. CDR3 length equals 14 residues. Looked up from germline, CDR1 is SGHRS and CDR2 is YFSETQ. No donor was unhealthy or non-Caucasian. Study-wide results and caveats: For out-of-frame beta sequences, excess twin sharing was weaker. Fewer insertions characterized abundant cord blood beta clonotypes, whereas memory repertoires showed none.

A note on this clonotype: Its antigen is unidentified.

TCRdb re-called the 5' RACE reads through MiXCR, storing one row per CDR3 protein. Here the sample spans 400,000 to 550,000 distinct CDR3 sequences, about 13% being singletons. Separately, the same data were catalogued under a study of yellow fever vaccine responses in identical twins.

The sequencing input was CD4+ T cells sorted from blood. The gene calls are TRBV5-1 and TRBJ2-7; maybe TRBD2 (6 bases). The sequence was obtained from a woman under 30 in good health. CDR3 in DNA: TGCGCCAGCGGACCGGGAGATGTCACATACGAGCAGTACTTC. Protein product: CASGPGDVTYEQYF.